This T cell receptor (beta chain) emerged from a study of blood T cell repertoires in COVID-19. Overall study: The United States, Italy and Spain supplied acute and convalescent COVID-19 samples. Sample material is recorded as cDNA or gDNA derived from T cells, B-cell-depleted T cells, or PBMCs.

The germline V and J ends were trimmed by 7 bases and 0 bases, with 9 bases remaining between them. The germline V gene encodes CDR1 LNHDA and CDR2 SQIVND (reference sequence). CDR3 length equals 14 residues. Per the study methods: Reference gene primers were amplified, and this amplification served to estimate nucleated cell counts. Generated by immunoSEQ multiplex PCR, the TCRdb table keeps only in-frame clones and is missing some. V and J calls and clone size are given by that table; D and trimming were obtained from the DNA. The data hold roughly 260,000 clones, with 88% observed a single time. The sample comprised peripheral blood. The receptor was isolated from a man in his sixties who had recovered from COVID-19. The rearrangement uses TRBV19 and TRBJ1-4; D call uncertain. CDR3: CASMSRATNEKLFF. CDR3 coding DNA: TGTGCCAGTATGAGCCGTGCAACTAATGAAAAACTGTTTTTT. The full variable domain, its missing parts supplied by reference TRBV19 and TRBJ1-4, is DGGITQSPKYLFRKEGQNVTLSCEQNLNHDAMYWYRQDPGQGLRLIYYSQIVNDFQKGDIAEGYSVSREKKESFPLTVTSAQKNPTAFYLCASMSRATNEKLFFGSGTQLSVL.